The 22 T cell receptor beta chains below all came from one sample that was sequenced in a study of T cell repertoires in ileal Crohn's disease (dated by TCRdb to about 2019). Receptor amplification or capture employed the immunoSEQ multiplex PCR assay. TCRdb took over this immuneACCESS table, retaining in-frame rearrangements with V and J assigned. Such tables are incomplete; in checked studies, under half of the missing clones stem from an unresolved V gene, and the remainder is unexplained. This sample gives about 16,000 clones in total; 72% of them show up just once. The ten largest account for around 4% of the sample. The time point label, read with the paper, signifies: neoterminal ileum biopsy at postoperative endoscopy, about 6 months after surgery. The sequenced sample consisted of ileal tissue. These receptors all come from an adult with Crohn's disease.

The gene calls are TRBV9 and TRBJ2-1, with 8 bases fitting TRBD2. The CDR3 length is 16 residues. The germline gives CDR1 SGDLS, CDR2 YYNGEE. V trimming: 3 bases; J trimming: 8 bases; junction bases outside the gene matches: 13. The CDR3 reads CASSAPRGGSHDEQFF. DNA for the CDR3: TGTGCCAGCAGCGCGCCACGGGGGGGCTCCCACGATGAGCAGTTCTTC.

The chain employs TRBV30 and TRBJ1-2, with D tentatively TRBD1 (5 bases). Germline V lookup: CDR1 GTSNPN, CDR2 SVGIG (reference sequence). The CDR3 consists of 13 residues. V lost 5 bases and J lost 1, with 11 bases in between. The CDR3 sequence: CAWSKTDNYGYTF. The CDR3 DNA follows: TGTGCCTGGTCAAAGACAGATAACTATGGCTACACCTTC.

V and J are TRBV7-2 and TRBJ2-3; unclear D gene. In germline, CDR1 is SGHTA, CDR2 FQGNSA. CDR3 length equals 16 residues. Trimming pared 5 bases from V and 0 bases from J, leaving 15 bases between. The CDR3 spells CASSLSPAMSTDTQYF. As DNA, the CDR3 is TGTGCCAGCAGCCTATCACCCGCGATGAGCACAGATACGCAGTATTTT.

This rearrangement joins TRBV18 to TRBJ1-2; D uncertain. This CDR3 comprises 12 residues. V was trimmed by 2 bases and J by 5 bases, leaving 6 bases between them. The germline V gene encodes CDR1 KGHSH and CDR2 LQKENI. CDR3 residues: CASSPGGYGYTF. As DNA, the CDR3 is TGTGCCAGCTCACCAGGCGGTTATGGCTACACCTTC. Looking up the rest from reference TRBV18 and TRBJ1-2 gives the full variable domain: NAGVMQNPRHLVRRRGQEARLRCSPMKGHSHVYWYRQLPEEGLKFMVYLQKENIIDESGMPKERFSAEFPKEGPSILRIQQVVRGDSAAYFCASSPGGYGYTFGSGTRLTVV.

The CDR3 is CASSLGGASGEQFF. The CDR3, as DNA: TGCGCCAGCAGCTTAGGAGGGGCTAGCGGTGAGCAGTTCTTC. The chain has TRBV5-1 and TRBJ2-1, with 7 nucleotides matching TRBD2. CDR1 and CDR2 from the germline V gene are SGHRS and YFSETQ. The CDR3 loop spans 14 amino acids. The J segment lost 9 bases and the V segment lost 2 bases, leaving 8 bases of the junction unmatched. The whole variable domain, filled in from reference TRBV5-1 and TRBJ2-1, reads KAGVTQTPRYLIKTRGQQVTLSCSPISGHRSVSWYQQTPGQGLQFLFEYFSETQRNKGNFPGRFSGRQFSNSRSEMNVSTLELGDSALYLCASSLGGASGEQFFGPGTRLTVL.

Relative to its sample, this clone is medium-sized. This chain links TRBV21-1 with TRBJ2-7; TRBD1 reflects the table's D call only, with no check against the DNA. TRBV21-1 is tagged as a pseudogene. This CDR3 is 12 amino acids long. The CDR3 sequence is CATGTVFYEQYF. For the CDR3, the DNA is TGTGCCACCGGGACAGTTTTCTACGAGCAGTACTTC.

V usage is TRBV27 and J usage is TRBJ1-2; a possible D gene is TRBD1 (6 bases). This CDR3 is 13 amino acids long. CDR1 MNHEY and CDR2 SMNVEV come from the germline V gene (reference sequence). V was pared by 5 bases and J by 2 bases, with 9 bases between. The CDR3 DNA reads as TGTGCCAGCAGTGGACAGTCGAACTATGGCTACACCTTC. Translation: CASSGQSNYGYTF.

The rearrangement joins TRBV7-9 to TRBJ2-7; possible D gene TRBD2, 6 bases. Between the trimmed V and J ends, which lost 1 base and 0 bases, there was a span of 7 bases. Germline values: CDR1 SEHNR, CDR2 FQNEAQ (reference sequence). CDR3 length: 14 amino acids. The CDR3 is CASSLGGTSYEQYF. CDR3 DNA sequence: TGTGCCAGCAGCTTAGGCGGGACCTCCTACGAGCAGTACTTC.

CDR3 bases: TGTGCCAGCAGCTTAGAAGCTAGCGGATACGAGCAGTACTTC. This gives the protein CASSLEASGYEQYF. The chain has TRBV7-2 and TRBJ2-7, with 7 positions matching TRBD2. The CDR3 spans 14 residues. The germline CDR1 and CDR2 sequences are SGHTA and FQGNSA. The V segment lost 1 base and the J segment 4 bases; nucleotides outside the gene matches: 4.

The chain combines TRBV5-1 with TRBJ2-3, with D tentatively TRBD2 (6 bases). This CDR3 has 15 amino acids. The V and J ends lost 0 bases and 0 bases respectively, with 8 bases between them. Per the germline V gene, CDR1 is SGHRS and CDR2 is YFSETQ. CDR3 bases: TGCGCCAGCAGCTTGGGACTAGGGAGCACAGATACGCAGTATTTT. Protein: CASSLGLGSTDTQYF.

The chain is built from TRBV25-1 and TRBJ1-1, with TRBD1 matching over 9 bases. Germline V gene data show CDR1 as MGHDK and CDR2 as SYGVNS. The CDR3 has 16 residues. V dropped 1 base and J dropped 1; count of bases not matched to a gene: 4. The CDR3 protein is CASSELRQGGNTEAFF. The DNA of the CDR3 is TGTGCCAGCAGTGAATTGAGACAGGGGGGGAACACTGAAGCTTTCTTT.

The chain couples TRBV29-1 to TRBJ1-2; no clear D. The CDR3 runs 12 residues. Germline CDR1 is SQVTM and CDR2 is ANQGSEA. V was pared by 7 bases and J by 3 bases, with 12 bases between. The DNA of the CDR3 is TGCAGCGCCTCGGAGCCCGACTATGGCTACACCTTC. This encodes CSASEPDYGYTF.

The CDR3 loop reads CASSPTSGKVGEQFF. As DNA, the CDR3 is TGTGCCAGCAGCCCGACTAGCGGGAAGGTGGGTGAGCAGTTCTTC. The V and J genes are TRBV7-8 and TRBJ2-1; 11 nucleotides line up with TRBD2. Germline assignment: CDR1 SGHVS and CDR2 FQNEAQ. CDR3 length: 15 amino acids. V shed 5 bases, J shed 9 bases, and the junction held 9 bases outside the gene matches.

The chain joins TRBV2 to TRBJ1-2; weak D call: TRBD1 (5 bases). V was cut by 7 bases and J by 3 bases, with 9 bases left in between. Germline V gives CDR1 SNHLY, CDR2 FYNNEI. This CDR3 comprises 12 residues. The CDR3 region has the DNA TGTGCCAGCATCGACAGACACTATGGCTACACCTTC. Translating it yields CASIDRHYGYTF. The variable domain in full, with the rest retrieved from reference TRBV2 and TRBJ1-2, is EPEVTQTPSHQVTQMGQEVILRCVPISNHLYFYWYRQILGQKVEFLVSFYNNEISEKSEIFDDQFSVERPDGSNFTLKIRSTKLEDSAMYFCASIDRHYGYTFGSGTRLTVV.

V usage is TRBV5-1 and J usage is TRBJ2-5, with 9 nucleotides matching TRBD1. V gave up 3 bases and J gave up 2 bases; unmatched junction bases: 5. The germline gives CDR1 SGHRS, CDR2 YFSETQ. The CDR3 runs to 15 residues. The CDR3 is CASSSPTGGQETQYF. The CDR3 DNA sequence: TGCGCCAGCAGCTCGCCGACAGGGGGTCAAGAGACCCAGTACTTC.

The chain links TRBV5-6 to TRBJ2-3; TRBD2 matches 13 bases. Germline V gene lookup returns CDR1 SGHDT and CDR2 YYEEEE. The junction had 7 bases not matched to a gene; V was cut back by 4 bases and J by 2 bases. CDR3 size: 17 residues. The CDR3 DNA sequence: TGTGCCAGCAGCCACGGACTAGCGGGGGCCTTCACAGATACGCAGTATTTT. This gives the protein CASSHGLAGAFTDTQYF.

The J gene is TRBJ1-1, the V gene TRBV27; TRBD1 is a possible D gene (5 bases). The V end lost 4 bases, the J end lost 6 bases, and 12 bases lay between the germline ends. Germline values: CDR1 MNHEY, CDR2 SMNVEV (reference sequence). CDR3 length equals 13 residues. CDR3 amino acids: CASSSAGGSEAFF. For the CDR3, the DNA is TGTGCCAGCAGTTCCGCGGGGGGATCTGAAGCTTTCTTT.

About this clone: In the same sample, other DNA sequences code for this CDR3. The chain employs TRBV29-1 and TRBJ2-7; D may be TRBD2 (6 bases). Germline V gene sequence: CDR1 SQVTM, CDR2 ANQGSEA. Trimming shortened V by 6 bases and J by 6 bases, and 21 bases separated the two germline ends. There are 14 residues in the CDR3. CDR3 residues: CSVGSGAKRGEQYF. The CDR3 DNA follows: TGCAGCGTCGGTAGCGGAGCAAAGAGGGGCGAGCAGTACTTC.

This rearrangement joins TRBV5-4 to TRBJ2-7; D is ambiguous. CDR1 and CDR2 from the germline V gene are SGHNT and YYREEE (reference sequence). Trimming removed 4 bases at V and 3 bases at J, with 8 bases between. The CDR3 covers 12 residues. The CDR3 DNA follows: TGTGCCAGCAGCATCGCAGACTACGAGCAGTACTTC. Encoded protein: CASSIADYEQYF.

This clone has a handful of counts. V gene TRBV2 combines with J gene TRBJ2-5; 10 bases align to TRBD1. Trimming at V came to 6 bases and at J to 11 bases, leaving 3 bases not matched to a gene. Germline values: CDR1 SNHLY, CDR2 FYNNEI. The CDR3 runs to 11 residues. The CDR3 spells CASSQDRGQYF. The CDR3 DNA sequence: TGTGCCAGCAGCCAGGACAGGGGGCAGTACTTC.

The CDR3 spells CASSKDRAGYTF. The CDR3, as DNA: TGCGCCAGCAGCAAGGACAGGGCTGGCTACACCTTC. The chain has TRBV5-1 and TRBJ1-2; 8 positions match TRBD1. Germline values: CDR1 SGHRS, CDR2 YFSETQ. The CDR3 has 12 amino acids. Trimming at V came to 4 bases and at J to 7 bases, leaving 3 bases not matched to a gene.

The count of this clone is one. This sequence joins TRBV27 and TRBJ1-1; D is unclear. Looked up from germline, CDR1 is MNHEY and CDR2 is SMNVEV (reference sequence). This CDR3 spans 13 amino acids. Trimming took off 5 bases at V and 0 bases at J, with 7 bases between the two ends. The CDR3 sequence: CASSRLMNTEAFF. The CDR3 DNA reads TGTGCCAGCAGTCGCCTAATGAACACTGAAGCTTTCTTT.